This T cell receptor (beta chain) originates from a study of blood T cell repertoires in COVID-19. Study-level information: From T cells, B-cell-depleted T cells, or PBMCs came the material, which was cDNA or gDNA.

The data were produced by immunoSEQ multiplex PCR, yet TCRdb's version contains in-frame clones alone and is incomplete. This table holds over 200,000 clones, 75% to 90% found once. Germline V gene sequence: CDR1 SGHDT, CDR2 YYEEEE. The CDR3 has 15 residues. Trimming removed 3 bases from V and 3 bases from J, with 15 bases in between. Source material: peripheral blood. J is TRBJ1-2 and V is TRBV5-6, with no clear D. The sequence derives from a man aged 30 to 39 who had recovered from COVID-19. CDR3 in DNA: TGTGCCAGCAGCTCGCTCGCCCAGTCCTACTATGGCTACACCTTC. As protein: CASSSLAQSYYGYTF.